The clone carrying this TCR beta chain was counted a single time. The data were obtained in a study of blood T cell repertoires in COVID-19. As processed by the authors: Reference gene primer amplification yielded estimated nucleated cell counts. The method was immunoSEQ multiplex PCR; TCRdb's version includes in-frame clones alone and lacks a portion of them. Clone size and V and J calls were adopted from that table, with D and trimming inferred from the DNA. The sample contains approximately 240,000 clones, around 88% of which appear only once. Germline trimming cut 1 base from V and 2 bases from J; bases unmatched to any gene: 7. CDR1 SGDLS and CDR2 YYNGEE come from the germline V gene. The CDR3 runs to 17 residues.

This chain joins TRBV9 and TRBJ2-3, with 10 nucleotides matching TRBD1. Sequences were obtained from peripheral blood. This sequence originates from a woman in her 30s who had recovered from COVID-19. The CDR3 spells CASSVSRTGGTTDTQYF. DNA of the CDR3: TGTGCCAGCAGCGTATCCCGGACAGGGGGGACCACAGATACGCAGTATTTT. Supplemented by reference TRBV9 and TRBJ2-3, the full variable domain reads DSGVTQTPKHLITATGQRVTLRCSPRSGDLSVYWYQQSLDQGLQFLIQYYNGEERAKGNILERFSAQQFPDLHSELNLSSLELGDSALYFCASSVSRTGGTTDTQYFGPGTRLTVL.